A selection of T cell receptor beta chains follows, all from one sample in a study of blood T cell repertoires in COVID-19. Assay used: immunoSEQ multiplex PCR; TCRdb lists only in-frame clones, some missing. In the table there are 200,000 to 250,000 clones, under 90% of which are singletons. The sample comprised PBMCs or T cells enriched from blood (not recorded which). These receptors all stem from a man in his fifties or sixties who had recovered from COVID-19. Each CDR3 is given with its conserved first and last residue. Fields, in order: J gene, D gene, clone size, V gene, CDR3 DNA, CDR3 protein. The D gene is left open where the match is weak. Clone size, where shown, is once, few, many, or a class for clones that have expanded.

j_call: TRBJ1-2; d_call: .; clone_size: few; v_call: TRBV3-1/TRBV3-2; cdr3_nt: TGTGCCAGCAGCCCACCCGTGGGGGGGAACTATGGCTACACCTTC; cdr3_aa: CASSPPVGGNYGYTF
j_call: TRBJ1-2; d_call: TRBD1; clone_size: .; v_call: TRBV3-1/TRBV3-2; cdr3_nt: TGTGCCAGCAGCCAAAAGGGGGCAGGAGGCTACACCTTC; cdr3_aa: CASSQKGAGGYTF
j_call: TRBJ2-1; d_call: TRBD2; clone_size: .; v_call: TRBV7-9; cdr3_nt: TGTGCCAGCAGCGCCAAGGAGCGGGGGGACAATGAGCAGTTCTTC; cdr3_aa: CASSAKERGDNEQFF
j_call: TRBJ1-4; d_call: .; clone_size: .; v_call: TRBV25-1; cdr3_nt: TGTGCCAGCAGTGAATTCGGTGCAACTAATGAAAAACTGTTTTTT; cdr3_aa: CASSEFGATNEKLFF
j_call: TRBJ1-2; d_call: TRBD1; clone_size: few; v_call: TRBV20-1; cdr3_nt: TGCAGTGCGGACAGGGGTCGAGGCTACACCTTC; cdr3_aa: CSADRGRGYTF
j_call: TRBJ1-2; d_call: .; clone_size: once; v_call: TRBV19; cdr3_nt: TGTGCCAGTAGTGTCAGCGGGGGACTCGGTGGCTACACCTTC; cdr3_aa: CASSVSGGLGGYTF
j_call: TRBJ1-2; d_call: .; clone_size: .; v_call: TRBV19; cdr3_nt: TGTGCCAGTAGTAAACCGGGACATTGGGACGGATATAACTATGGCTACACCTTC; cdr3_aa: CASSKPGHWDGYNYGYTF
j_call: TRBJ1-5; d_call: .; clone_size: .; v_call: TRBV10-2; cdr3_nt: TGCGCCAGCCGGCCCAGCGCCGGCAATCAGCCCCAGCATTTT; cdr3_aa: CASRPSAGNQPQHF
j_call: TRBJ1-1; d_call: .; clone_size: once; v_call: TRBV5-1; cdr3_nt: TGCGCCAGCAGCCCGGAGGGGAGGGGGAGGGCTGAAGCTTTCTTT; cdr3_aa: CASSPEGRGRAEAFF
j_call: TRBJ1-5; d_call: .; clone_size: few; v_call: TRBV24-1; cdr3_nt: TGTGCCACCAGTGATTACACAATTGGTCAGCCCCAGCATTTT; cdr3_aa: CATSDYTIGQPQHF
j_call: TRBJ1-1; d_call: TRBD1; clone_size: .; v_call: TRBV3-1/TRBV3-2; cdr3_nt: TGTGCCAGCAGCCAGTCTTTCGGGACAGGGCACGGCGGTTTCACTGAAGCTTTCTTT; cdr3_aa: CASSQSFGTGHGGFTEAFF
j_call: TRBJ2-3; d_call: TRBD1; clone_size: .; v_call: TRBV7-6; cdr3_nt: TGTGCCAGCAGCACCCAGCAGGGGGGCACAGATACGCAGTATTTT; cdr3_aa: CASSTQQGGTDTQYF
j_call: TRBJ1-3; d_call: .; clone_size: .; v_call: TRBV10-2; cdr3_nt: TGCGCCAGCAGTGATTGGGGGGGTGCTGGAAACACCATATATTTT; cdr3_aa: CASSDWGGAGNTIYF
j_call: TRBJ2-7; d_call: .; clone_size: .; v_call: TRBV30; cdr3_nt: TGTGCCTGGAGTCTAGGGGCCTTCTACGAGCAGTACTTC; cdr3_aa: CAWSLGAFYEQYF
j_call: TRBJ1-6; d_call: .; clone_size: .; v_call: TRBV12-3/TRBV12-4; cdr3_nt: TGTGCCAGCACCTGGGCTGCGAATTCACCCCTCCACTTT; cdr3_aa: CASTWAANSPLHF
j_call: TRBJ2-1; d_call: .; clone_size: .; v_call: TRBV11-3; cdr3_nt: TGTGCCAGCAGCTCCCCGGCACAGTTAACCTACAATGAGCAGTTCTTC; cdr3_aa: CASSSPAQLTYNEQFF
j_call: TRBJ2-3; d_call: TRBD2; clone_size: .; v_call: TRBV7-9; cdr3_nt: TGTGCCAGCAGCTTAGGCGGGGGGGGCCGTACAGATACGCAGTATTTT; cdr3_aa: CASSLGGGGRTDTQYF
j_call: TRBJ1-5; d_call: .; clone_size: .; v_call: TRBV19; cdr3_nt: TGTGCCAGTACCCCCATCGACAGGAATCAGCCCCAGCATTTT; cdr3_aa: CASTPIDRNQPQHF
j_call: TRBJ1-6; d_call: TRBD1; clone_size: .; v_call: TRBV5-5; cdr3_nt: TGTGCCAGCAGCTTGGGGCAGGGGGTGGCTAATTCACCCCTCCACTTT; cdr3_aa: CASSLGQGVANSPLHF
j_call: TRBJ2-2; d_call: TRBD1; clone_size: .; v_call: TRBV9; cdr3_nt: TGTGCCAGCAGCGTGGTAGGACAGGGGACCGGGGAGCTGTTTTTT; cdr3_aa: CASSVVGQGTGELFF
j_call: TRBJ1-2; d_call: .; clone_size: few; v_call: TRBV11-3; cdr3_nt: TGTGCCAGCAGCTTATCAGGGTTTGGCTACACCTTC; cdr3_aa: CASSLSGFGYTF
j_call: TRBJ1-4; d_call: .; clone_size: .; v_call: TRBV10-3; cdr3_nt: TGTGCCATCAGTGAATCAAGGGGGACTAATGAAAAACTGTTTTTT; cdr3_aa: CAISESRGTNEKLFF
j_call: TRBJ2-2; d_call: TRBD2; clone_size: .; v_call: TRBV7-2; cdr3_nt: TGTGCCAGCACCGTTAGCGGGGAGGGCGTGGACACCGGGGAGCTGTTTTTT; cdr3_aa: CASTVSGEGVDTGELFF
j_call: TRBJ1-2; d_call: .; clone_size: .; v_call: TRBV12-3/TRBV12-4; cdr3_nt: TGTGCCAGCAGTTTAGCCCTATCCTATGGCTACACCTTC; cdr3_aa: CASSLALSYGYTF
j_call: TRBJ1-2; d_call: .; clone_size: .; v_call: TRBV24-1; cdr3_nt: TGTGCCACCAGTGGACCAGGGCCCTATGGCTACACCTTC; cdr3_aa: CATSGPGPYGYTF
j_call: TRBJ1-2; d_call: TRBD1; clone_size: .; v_call: TRBV5-6; cdr3_nt: TGTGCCAGCAGCCCTAGCCCCGGGACAGCGAATAACTATGGCTACACCTTC; cdr3_aa: CASSPSPGTANNYGYTF
j_call: TRBJ2-3; d_call: TRBD1; clone_size: .; v_call: TRBV11-3; cdr3_nt: TGTGCCAGCAGCACGGGGACAGGGATCACAGATACGCAGTATTTT; cdr3_aa: CASSTGTGITDTQYF